This T cell receptor (beta chain) was sequenced for a study of cytomegalovirus exposure and HLA in healthy donors (dated by TCRdb to the late 2010s). Background for the entire study: The roughly 670 repertoires of the first cohort and the 120 validation repertoires were produced on the same platform, according to a later analysis. The study was designed to test whether signatures of past pathogen exposure could be identified by cataloging public T cell receptors. A separate validation cohort of some 130 different subjects was used in addition to the 666-subject first cohort. High-throughput TCR immunosequencing, statistical association of individual TCRs with disease status, and machine learning were combined to predict cytomegalovirus infection status. Broader findings and caveats from the paper: Most TCR sequences were observed very rarely across donors, whereas some public TCRs were present in many individuals. Three of the identified cytomegalovirus-associated TCR beta chains were confirmed in vitro to be specific for cytomegalovirus antigens. In both the original and validation cohorts, the classifier was reported to diagnose cytomegalovirus status with high specificity and sensitivity. All 130 or so repertoires were used to score co-occurrence in the validation cohort in a later analysis, because that analysis had no HLA typing for the cohort. The authors suggested that the approach could potentially be generalized to other disease states and immunological phenotypes. In a later analysis, TCRs clustered in the first cohort were found to also tend to co-occur in the roughly 130 validation repertoires, with about 94% of cluster scores above 0. In the study, 164 TCR beta chains were listed as associated with cytomegalovirus.

The library was prepared using the immunoSEQ multiplex PCR assay. Under the source paper's analysis protocol: To diagnose cytomegalovirus status from the catalog of TCR beta chain sequences, a statistical classification framework was built. In its TCRdb copy, this immuneACCESS table keeps in-frame sequences only and misses some clones. Where compared with another copy, unresolved V genes explain less than half of these, and the others have no known cause. The DNA was the basis for D and trimming; V, J and clone size are from that table. A total of over 200,000 clones appear in this sample, around four fifths of them only once. 4.5% to 6% of the sample goes to the ten largest clones. In regard to this clone: Its target antigen remains unknown. Base quality data are lacking; no much larger clone is found one base away.

Donors formed part of the validation cohort, which comprised 120 subjects and was distinct from the first cohort of under 850 subjects. The germline V gene sets CDR1 to SGHVS and CDR2 to FNYEAQ. Including cysteine and phenylalanine, the CDR3 has 14 amino acids. Kept here is only the CDR3 DNA, which spans 42 bases and is read in frame from base 1. Between the V and J ends, shortened by 1 base and 3 bases respectively, the junction contains 10 bases. The clonotype originates from a woman aged 18-30 years in good health and CMV-seronegative. The source material was PBMCs. The rearrangement joined TRBV7-6 to TRBJ2-7, with TRBD2 perhaps the D gene, on 7 matching bases. The CDR3 is CASSLGGGVYEQYF. The DNA sequence is given as TGTGCCAGCAGCTTAGGAGGGGGGGTCTACGAGCAGTACTTC.